This passage covers 3 T cell receptor beta chains from one sample sequenced in a study of blood T cells in healthy people across ages. Primed by a sample-barcoded 5' primer and a J-beta primer mix, a second PCR proceeded for about 7 to 12 cycles. From the 5' RACE reads, TCRdb called clonotypes with MiXCR, one entry per CDR3 protein. Of about 840,000 distinct CDR3 sequences in the sample, roughly 29% were seen once. These sequences were also reported in another study, on T cells of mothers and their children.

Input material: blood. Receptors originate from a woman aged 40 to 55 in good health.

The rearrangement uses TRBV5-5 and TRBJ2-1; D is undetermined. The germline CDR1 and CDR2 sequences are SGHKS and YYEKEE (reference sequence). V lost 4 bases, J lost 8 bases, and 10 bases lay in between. The CDR3 length is 12 residues. Here the CDR3 reads CASSADLDEQFF. DNA for the CDR3: TGTGCCAGCAGCGCCGACCTGGATGAGCAGTTCTTC.

On this clonotype itself: At one boundary the junction diverges from the germline segment, which might be a read error. The J gene is TRBJ2-4, the V gene TRBV12-3 or TRBV12-4; possible D gene TRBD2, 6 bases. This CDR3 has 12 residues. Written as DNA, the CDR3 is TGCGCCAGCAGTCCCGGGGGACACATTCAGTACTTC. Its translation: CASSPGGHIQYF.

The chain has TRBV20-1 and TRBJ2-3, with 9 bases matching TRBD2. In germline, CDR1 is DFQATT, CDR2 SNEGSKA (reference sequence). This CDR3 has 16 residues. With V trimmed by 5 bases and J by 1 base, 10 bases remained unmatched. The chain's CDR3 is CSAGTSLKCCTDTQYF. DNA of the CDR3: TGCAGTGCTGGGACTAGCCTTAAGTGTTGCACAGATACGCAGTATTTT.